The T cell receptor beta chain under discussion was sequenced for a study of beta chain features in type 1 diabetes. The wider study: Taken together, all samples contributed 107,917,701 examined sorted cells. Study-wide points: Overrepresentation of cells with high TCR expression could result from cDNA sequencing.

TCRB transcripts that were expressed got sequenced, as all of the isolated RNA had been reverse transcribed. Generated by immunoSEQ multiplex PCR, the TCRdb table keeps only in-frame clones and is missing some. The sample holds tens of thousands of clones, around 52% seen once. This CDR3 contains 15 residues. V was pared by 6 bases and J by 2 bases, with 8 bases of the junction left unmatched. Germline V lookup: CDR1 MNHNY, CDR2 SVGAGI (reference sequence). Populations obtained by sorting all exceeded 95% purity. Remarks on this clone: As yet, its antigen is unknown.

Sequencing was performed on Tregs from blood. The chain links TRBV6-6 to TRBJ1-2, with 8 positions matching TRBD1. This sequence was found in a young woman in good health. The DNA for the CDR3 is TGTGCCAGCAGGGACGACGGGACAGGCAACTATGGCTACACCTTC. Translated, it gives CASRDDGTGNYGYTF.